One and the same sample provided the 28 T cell receptor beta chains below, sequenced in a study of blood T cell repertoires in COVID-19. Clones were read by immunoSEQ multiplex PCR, and TCRdb kept only the in-frame ones, dropping some. This sample yields over 450,000 clones, of which 75% to 90% are seen a single time; roughly 0.84% belongs to the top ten. The material sequenced was peripheral blood. These receptors were taken from a young man with COVID-19, enrolled during active disease.

The V and J genes are TRBV18 and TRBJ2-3; D gene ambiguous. Germline V gives CDR1 KGHSH, CDR2 LQKENI. V was cut by 8 bases and J by 0 bases, with 3 bases left in between. The CDR3 has 11 amino acids. CDR3 in DNA: TGTGCCAGCAGCAGCACAGATACGCAGTATTTT. Residues: CASSSTDTQYF.

The V call is TRBV7-8, the J call TRBJ2-1, with a tentative D call TRBD1 (6 bases). The CDR3 sequence is 15 residues long. Trimming took off 1 base at V and 4 bases at J, with 11 bases between the two ends. CDR1 is SGHVS and CDR2 is FQNEAQ in the germline V gene. CDR3 region: CASSLEGVEYNEQFF. The CDR3 nucleotides are TGTGCCAGCAGCTTAGAGGGGGTAGAATACAATGAGCAGTTCTTC.

This rearrangement joins TRBV14 to TRBJ1-1; maybe TRBD1 (5 bases). The CDR3 length is 15 residues. Per the germline V gene, CDR1 is SGHDN and CDR2 is FVKESK. V lost 2 bases and J lost 1, with 11 bases in between. DNA of the CDR3: TGTGCCAGCAGCCAATTCCGGGGGGAGAACACTGAAGCTTTCTTT. It encodes CASSQFRGENTEAFF.

The rearrangement uses TRBV11-3 and TRBJ2-1; 9 nucleotides agree with TRBD1. Germline CDR1 is SGHNT and CDR2 is YENEEA. CDR3 length: 13 amino acids. Trimming at V came to 4 bases and at J to 5 bases, leaving 0 bases not matched to a gene. This CDR3 reads CASSWDRDNEQFF. For the CDR3, the DNA is TGTGCCAGCAGCTGGGACAGGGACAATGAGCAGTTCTTC.

The gene calls are TRBV19 and TRBJ2-1; weak D call: TRBD1 (6 bases). From germline, CDR1 is LNHDA and CDR2 SQIVND (reference sequence). V lost 9 bases and J 9 bases, leaving 15 bases between the germline ends. The CDR3 consists of 12 residues. The CDR3 is CASSWGRGEQFF. In nucleotides, the CDR3 is TGTGCCAGCTCATGGGGCAGGGGTGAGCAGTTCTTC.

This chain uses TRBV11-2 with TRBJ2-3; D possibly corresponds to TRBD2 (5 bases). CDR1 and CDR2 (germline): SGHAT, FQNNGV. V lost 1 base, J lost 4 bases, and 9 bases lay in between. CDR3 size: 14 residues. CDR3 in DNA: TGTGCCAGCAGCTTAGCCGGGGTCGCAGATACGCAGTATTTT. This codes for CASSLAGVADTQYF.

The chain recombines TRBV27 with TRBJ2-5; 12 bases are shared with TRBD2. V lost 5 bases and J lost 4; bases outside the gene matches: 5. The germline CDR1 and CDR2 sequences are MNHEY and SMNVEV (reference sequence). The CDR3 extends over 15 amino acids. The CDR3 DNA follows: TGTGCCAGCAGTCCGACTAGCGGGAGAAGAGAGACCCAGTACTTC. It specifies CASSPTSGRRETQYF.

The gene calls are TRBV7-6 and TRBJ2-1; 12 nucleotides align to TRBD2. The CDR3 has 16 amino acids. V gave up 5 bases and J gave up 4 bases; unmatched junction bases: 6. Germline CDR1 and CDR2: SGHVS and FNYEAQ. DNA of the CDR3: TGTGCCAGCAGCCAAGGACTAGCGGGGAAGTACAATGAGCAGTTCTTC. Its protein is CASSQGLAGKYNEQFF.

A note on this clone: The same CDR3 also results from other DNA sequences found in this sample. V usage is TRBV7-9 and J usage is TRBJ2-5; D gene uncertain. Between the trimmed V and J ends, which lost 1 base and 2 bases, there was a span of 5 bases. The germline gives CDR1 SEHNR, CDR2 FQNEAQ (reference sequence). The CDR3 is made up of 13 amino acids. CDR3 bases: TGTGCCAGCAGCTTAGGCGGACAAGAGACCCAGTACTTC. Its protein product is CASSLGGQETQYF.

CDR3 sequence reads: CASSLVETGAYGYTF. The CDR3 coding sequence is TGTGCCAGCAGCTTGGTTGAGACAGGGGCCTATGGCTACACCTTC. The rearrangement uses TRBV5-6 and TRBJ1-2; 8 bases fit TRBD1. From germline, CDR1 is SGHDT and CDR2 YYEEEE. J was trimmed by 4 bases and V by 0 bases; bases with no gene match: 5. This CDR3 spans 15 amino acids.

The V call is TRBV7-6, the J call TRBJ2-1, with a tentative D call TRBD2 (5 bases). V lost 3 bases, J lost 5 bases, and 14 bases lay in between. The CDR3 has 15 amino acids. Germline V gives CDR1 SGHVS, CDR2 FNYEAQ. CDR3 sequence: CASSFGEGGDNEQFF. The CDR3 DNA follows: TGTGCCAGCAGCTTCGGAGAGGGTGGGGACAATGAGCAGTTCTTC.

This clone has a single count. The chain employs TRBV19 and TRBJ2-1, with 10 bases aligning to TRBD2. The length of the CDR3 is 17 residues. V was pared by 3 bases and J by 0 bases, with 5 bases of the junction left unmatched. Germline V gene lookup returns CDR1 LNHDA and CDR2 SQIVND (reference sequence). The CDR3 nucleotides are TGTGCCAGTAGTATTGATAGCGGGGGGAGCTCCTACAATGAGCAGTTCTTC. Amino acid sequence: CASSIDSGGSSYNEQFF. Drawing the rest from reference TRBV19 and TRBJ2-1, the complete variable domain is DGGITQSPKYLFRKEGQNVTLSCEQNLNHDAMYWYRQDPGQGLRLIYYSQIVNDFQKGDIAEGYSVSREKKESFPLTVTSAQKNPTAFYLCASSIDSGGSSYNEQFFGPGTRLTVL.

The chain uses TRBV7-3 and TRBJ2-5, with D unresolved. CDR1 and CDR2 (germline): SGHTA, FQGTGA. V dropped 2 bases and J dropped 2 bases, with 12 bases sitting between them. CDR3 size: 15 residues. This chain's CDR3 is CASSLAVGSQETQYF. CDR3 in DNA: TGTGCCAGCAGCTTAGCGGTCGGCAGTCAAGAGACCCAGTACTTC.

This clone was seen a single time. This rearrangement joins TRBV28 to TRBJ2-1; 12 bases line up with TRBD1. With 6 bases clipped from V and 11 bases from J, the junction kept 14 bases outside the gene matches. CDR1 is MDHEN and CDR2 is SYDVKM in the germline V gene. The CDR3 runs to 16 residues. The CDR3 DNA is TGTGCCAGCAGATTAGGGACAGGGGGCTTTTTAGTTCAGCAGTTCTTC. Translation: CASRLGTGGFLVQQFF.

The chain carries TRBV21-1 and TRBJ2-7; the DNA was not used to check the table's D call, TRBD1. TRBV21-1 has pseudogene status. This CDR3 is 15 amino acids long. This CDR3 is CASSTRSRTMNEQYF. Here the CDR3 DNA reads TGTGCCAGCAGTACCCGTTCGAGGACAATGAACGAGCAGTACTTC.

The genes are TRBV15 and TRBJ2-1; D is uncertain. V was clipped by 1 base and J by 5 bases, with 21 bases between them. This CDR3 is built from 18 residues. Germline V lookup: CDR1 LNHNV, CDR2 YYDKDF (reference sequence). The CDR3, as DNA: TGTGCCACCAGCAGAGGAGGCAGTTTCCCAGAAATAAACAATGAGCAGTTCTTC. The encoded protein is CATSRGGSFPEINNEQFF.

The chain links TRBV7-9 to TRBJ1-1, with 9 bases matching TRBD1. Germline V lookup: CDR1 SEHNR, CDR2 FQNEAQ (reference sequence). V shed 4 bases and J 4 bases; nucleotides not matched to a gene: 10. The CDR3 contains 16 residues. The CDR3 DNA sequence: TGTGCCAGCAGCTGGGACAGGGATTCCAAGGGCACTGAAGCTTTCTTT. It is translated as CASSWDRDSKGTEAFF.

The chain combines TRBV7-8 with TRBJ1-6, with D perhaps matching TRBD1 (5 bases). The germline V and J ends were trimmed by 1 base and 10 bases, with 11 bases remaining between them. The CDR3 extends over 14 amino acids. CDR1 is SGHVS, CDR2 FQNEAQ, per germline. The chain's CDR3 is CASSLVGAWSPLHF. CDR3 nucleotide sequence: TGTGCCAGCAGCTTAGTAGGGGCGTGGTCACCCCTCCACTTT.

Notes on this clone: At one of its ends the junction is not consistent with the germline gene, which may arise from a read error. The chain recombines TRBV5-5 with TRBJ1-6; the match to TRBD1 covers 10 bases. Germline CDR1 and CDR2: SGHKS and YYEKEE (reference sequence). The CDR3 is made up of 15 amino acids. The CDR3 coding sequence is TGTGCCAGCAGCGGGGGACAGGGGTATAGTTCACCCCTCCACTTT. Translated, it gives CASSGGQGYSSPLHF. Full variable domain (missing parts from reference TRBV5-5 and TRBJ1-6): DAGVTQSPTHLIKTRGQQVTLRCSPISGHKSVSWYQQVLGQGPQFIFQYYEKEERGRGNFPDRFSARQFPNYSSELNVNALLLGDSALYLCASSGGQGYSSPLHFGNGTRLTVT.

This clone was counted a single time. The chain uses TRBV7-2 and TRBJ1-2; 7 bases match TRBD1. V shed 1 base and J 4 bases; nucleotides not matched to a gene: 6. CDR1 and CDR2 (germline): SGHTA, FQGNSA. The CDR3 sequence is 15 residues long. This chain's CDR3 is CASSLGPGQPYGYTF. The CDR3 region has the DNA TGTGCCAGCAGCTTAGGCCCGGGACAGCCCTATGGCTACACCTTC.

The chain employs TRBV9 and TRBJ2-5; 11 bases match TRBD2. V lost 3 bases and J lost 1; bases outside the gene matches: 5. Germline loops: CDR1 SGDLS, CDR2 YYNGEE. The CDR3 is made up of 16 amino acids. The CDR3 DNA is TGTGCCAGCAGCGAAAGACTAGCGGGACCCCAAGAGACCCAGTACTTC. Its translation is CASSERLAGPQETQYF.

This clone occurred a few times. Here the CDR3 DNA reads TGTGCTAGTGGTTTGGTACGATCTAGCGGGGGATACTTCGAGCAGTACTTC. It encodes CASGLVRSSGGYFEQYF. The chain joins TRBV12-5 to TRBJ2-7; TRBD2 matches at 10 bases. Germline CDR1 LGHNT, CDR2 FRNRAP. With V trimmed by 0 bases and J by 6 bases, 11 bases remained unmatched. The CDR3 contains 17 residues.

The CDR3 protein is CASSSPLTGGVETQYF. The CDR3, as DNA: TGTGCCAGCAGCTCACCCTTGACAGGGGGAGTAGAGACCCAGTACTTC. The rearrangement joins TRBV5-4 to TRBJ2-5; 9 bases are shared with TRBD1. CDR1 is SGHNT and CDR2 is YYREEE in the germline V gene (reference sequence). The CDR3 extends over 16 amino acids. V shed 3 bases and J 4 bases; nucleotides not matched to a gene: 10.

The rearrangement links TRBV5-4 to TRBJ1-5; D may be TRBD1 (6 bases). Germline V gives CDR1 SGHNT, CDR2 YYREEE (reference sequence). The CDR3 has 14 residues. The V end lost 3 bases, the J end lost 2 bases, and 9 bases lay between the germline ends. CDR3 loop: CASSWGGRNQPQHF. The CDR3 nucleotides are TGTGCCAGCAGCTGGGGGGGGCGCAATCAGCCCCAGCATTTT.

The rearrangement links TRBV5-4 to TRBJ2-3, with D possibly matching TRBD2 (5 bases). Trimming pared 4 bases from V and 8 bases from J, leaving 14 bases between. Germline values: CDR1 SGHNT, CDR2 YYREEE (reference sequence). The CDR3 consists of 13 residues. CDR3 DNA: TGTGCCAGCAGCCCTCTGGTGGGGAGTACGCAGTATTTT. This encodes CASSPLVGSTQYF.

This rearrangement joins TRBV2 to TRBJ2-1; 16 nucleotides agree with TRBD2. The CDR3 runs to 18 residues. V shed 3 bases, J shed 7 bases, and the junction held 9 bases outside the gene matches. Germline V gene sequence: CDR1 SNHLY, CDR2 FYNNEI. This CDR3 reads CASSEGLAGGQRKNEQFF. The CDR3, as DNA: TGTGCCAGCAGTGAGGGACTAGCGGGAGGGCAAAGGAAGAATGAGCAGTTCTTC.

The V gene is TRBV4-1, the J gene TRBJ2-1; 8 bases map to TRBD2. Germline V gives CDR1 MGHRA, CDR2 YSYEKL. The CDR3 spans 17 residues. V was clipped by 5 bases and J by 4 bases; unmatched bases: 13. This chain's CDR3 is CASSFGGSGGSYNEQFF. CDR3 nucleotides: TGCGCCAGCAGCTTCGGGGGGAGCGGGGGTTCATACAATGAGCAGTTCTTC.

This chain joins TRBV5-1 and TRBJ1-2, with 10 bases that match TRBD1. CDR1 is SGHRS and CDR2 is YFSETQ in the germline V gene. The CDR3 is made up of 13 amino acids. The J segment lost 6 bases and the V segment lost 4 bases, leaving 3 bases of the junction unmatched. The CDR3 nucleotides are TGCGCCAGCAGCGGGGACAGGGGCCATGGCTACACCTTC. Translated, it gives CASSGDRGHGYTF.